These 4 T cell receptor beta chains originate from one sample sequenced in a study of T cell repertoires in cytomegalovirus infection. Each CDR3 protein gets one entry after TCRdb re-called the reads with MiXCR. This table has fewer than 950,000 distinct CDR3 sequences, roughly 33% appearing once. These receptors have no known antigen. Sequences were derived from cultured CD8+ T cells from PBMCs, sampled from culture after CMV antigen stimulation. These receptors all come from a human donor in good health (CMV status not recorded). Some clones in this sample may be carry-over from other donors' samples.

The V call is TRBV9, the J call TRBJ2-1; 10 nucleotides match TRBD2. The germline V gene has CDR1 SGDLS and CDR2 YYNGEE. V shed 0 bases and J 10 bases; nucleotides not matched to a gene: 13. CDR3 length: 17 amino acids. The CDR3, as DNA: TGTGCCAGCAGCGTAGTGCCAGCGGGGGGGCGTGCCAGGGAGCAGTTCTTC. It translates to CASSVVPAGGRAREQFF.

CDR3 amino acids: CASSLRGGAHNYEQYF. The CDR3 bases are TGTGCCAGCAGCTTAAGAGGGGGCGCTCATAACTACGAGCAGTACTTC. The chain has TRBV7-2 and TRBJ2-7; 7 positions match TRBD1. The germline gives CDR1 SGHTA, CDR2 FQGNSA. V lost 2 bases and J lost 3; bases outside the gene matches: 10. This CDR3 spans 16 amino acids.

Ten or more counts support this clonotype. The V call is TRBV7-8, the J call TRBJ2-7; tentative D call: TRBD1 (6 bases). Germline CDR1 is SGHVS and CDR2 is FQNEAQ. Trimming cost V 1 base and J 0 bases, with 10 bases left between them. The CDR3 sequence is 15 residues long. Here the CDR3 reads CASSLDRVSSYEQYF. The CDR3 DNA is TGTGCCAGCAGCTTAGACAGGGTGAGCTCCTACGAGCAGTACTTC.

The chain employs TRBV4-3 and TRBJ2-1, with TRBD2 identical over 7 bases. The CDR3 runs 18 residues. The germline V gene encodes CDR1 LGHNA and CDR2 YSLEER. The V gene end was trimmed by 0 bases and the J gene end by 0 bases; junction bases not matched to a gene: 8. The CDR3 DNA sequence: TGCGCCAGCAGCCAAGATGGGGGACTACCCACCTCCTACAATGAGCAGTTCTTC. It specifies CASSQDGGLPTSYNEQFF.